This paragraph reports one TCR beta chain. This sample stems from a study of blood T cells in healthy people across ages. CDR1 is SGHVS, CDR2 FNYEAQ, per germline. The CDR3 length is 15 residues. A second PCR of 7 to 11 cycles used a sample-barcoded 5' primer and a J-beta primer mix. TCRdb itself ran the 5' RACE reads through MiXCR, one entry per CDR3 protein. The data contain over 600,000 distinct CDR3 sequences, over 20% of them singletons. The J gene is TRBJ2-5, the V gene TRBV7-6; 7 bases line up with TRBD2. The DNA matches TRBJ2-7 better at its end, which makes the J call doubtful. The TCR originated in a man between 65 and 85 years old in good health. Sequenced sample: blood. The CDR3 DNA is TGTGCCAGCAGCTTAGGGGGAGGGAAGATCTACGAGCAGTACTTC. It encodes CASSLGGGKIYEQYF.